The source of this T cell receptor beta chain is a study of cytomegalovirus exposure and HLA in healthy donors. Broader study findings: Subsequent analysis of the 120 or so validation repertoires found a tendency for first-cohort TCR clusters to co-occur. The investigators catalogued 150 to 200 TCR beta chains as cytomegalovirus-associated.

Assay: immunoSEQ multiplex PCR; the TCRdb copy retains only in-frame clones and omits some. The sample shows approximately 220,000 clones, just under 90% of them seen only once. Germline CDR1 and CDR2: SEHNR and FQNEAQ (reference sequence). Germline trimming cut 5 bases from V and 0 bases from J; bases unmatched to any gene: 4. The CDR3 runs 16 residues. A word on this clone: Its antigen is undetermined.

The receptor comes from a young man in good health and CMV-seronegative. Sequenced sample: PBMCs. The chain is built from TRBV7-9 and TRBJ1-5; 10 nucleotides agree with TRBD1. The CDR3 reads CASSMGTGASNQPQHF. DNA of the CDR3: TGTGCCAGCAGCATGGGGACAGGGGCTAGCAATCAGCCCCAGCATTTT.